A selection of T cell receptor beta chains follows, all from one sample in a study of regulatory T cells in long-lasting Graves disease. From the multiplex PCR reads, TCRdb called clonotypes with MiXCR, one entry per CDR3 protein. The sample includes 400,000 to 500,000 distinct CDR3 sequences, 20% to 25% of them seen just once. The source was peripheral blood mononuclear cells (PBMCs), collected when the disease was refractory, from a patient treated with antithyroid drugs. These receptors were collected from a female donor with Graves disease. Each CDR3 is given with its conserved first and last residue. A D gene is named only where the DNA matches it firmly. Expanded clones get a size class; other rows say once, few or many, or leave the size out.

V,J,size,D,CDR3,DNA
TRBV30,TRBJ1-2,NA,NA,CAKRGRDNYGYTF,TGTGCTAAGAGGGGCAGAGATAACTATGGCTACACCTTC
TRBV28,TRBJ2-3,NA,TRBD2,CASSLGYSGGTDTQYF,TGTGCCAGCAGTTTAGGGTACAGCGGGGGCACAGATACGCAGTATTTT
TRBV7-2,TRBJ2-7,NA,TRBD2,CASSLVALAGSYEQYF,TGTGCCAGCAGCTTAGTGGCCCTAGCGGGGAGTTACGAGCAGTACTTC
TRBV5-1,TRBJ2-5,NA,NA,CASSLVGEQTQYF,TGCGCCAGCAGCTTGGTCGGGGAACAGACCCAGTACTTC
TRBV3-1,TRBJ2-7,NA,TRBD1,CASSHDRDREIAYEQYF,TGTGCCAGCAGCCATGACCGGGACAGAGAAATAGCCTACGAGCAGTACTTC
TRBV6-2/TRBV6-3,TRBJ2-2,few,TRBD2,CASSWRLAGIVRGTGELFF,TGTGCCAGCAGTTGGAGACTAGCGGGGATTGTCCGGGGCACCGGGGAGCTGTTTTTT
TRBV12-5,TRBJ1-5,many,NA,CASGPGHASNQPQHF,TGTGCTAGTGGTCCTGGACATGCTAGCAATCAGCCCCAGCATTTT
TRBV5-1,TRBJ1-1,few,NA,CASSLGFATPYLNTEAFF,TGCGCCAGCAGCTTGGGGTTCGCGACACCATACCTGAACACTGAAGCTTTCTTT
TRBV10-3,TRBJ2-2,many,NA,CAISQQGTDTGELFF,TGTGCCATCAGTCAACAGGGAACGGACACCGGGGAGCTGTTTTTT
TRBV7-2,TRBJ1-1,NA,NA,CASSFGSLYLVNTEAFF,TGTGCCAGCAGCTTTGGCAGTCTTTACCTAGTGAACACTGAAGCTTTCTTT
TRBV9,TRBJ2-5,NA,NA,CASSVEISPETQYF,TGTGCCAGCAGCGTAGAGATTAGCCCAGAGACCCAGTACTTC
TRBV7-2,TRBJ2-2,NA,NA,CASITRGMAGELFF,TGTGCCAGCATAACGAGGGGAATGGCCGGGGAGCTGTTTTTT
TRBV19,TRBJ1-2,few,TRBD1,CASSLPPKFRDRDYGYIF,TGTGCCAGTAGTCTCCCCCCTAAATTCCGGGACAGAGATTATGGCTACATCTTC
TRBV6-2/TRBV6-3,TRBJ2-1,NA,TRBD2,CASSGSSGSLPYNEQFF,TGTGCCAGCAGTGGTTCTAGCGGGAGTCTCCCCTACAATGAGCAGTTCTTC
TRBV25-1,TRBJ1-6,NA,TRBD1,CASSTIGQARNSPLHF,TGTGCCAGCAGTACCATCGGACAGGCTCGTAATTCACCCCTCCACTTT